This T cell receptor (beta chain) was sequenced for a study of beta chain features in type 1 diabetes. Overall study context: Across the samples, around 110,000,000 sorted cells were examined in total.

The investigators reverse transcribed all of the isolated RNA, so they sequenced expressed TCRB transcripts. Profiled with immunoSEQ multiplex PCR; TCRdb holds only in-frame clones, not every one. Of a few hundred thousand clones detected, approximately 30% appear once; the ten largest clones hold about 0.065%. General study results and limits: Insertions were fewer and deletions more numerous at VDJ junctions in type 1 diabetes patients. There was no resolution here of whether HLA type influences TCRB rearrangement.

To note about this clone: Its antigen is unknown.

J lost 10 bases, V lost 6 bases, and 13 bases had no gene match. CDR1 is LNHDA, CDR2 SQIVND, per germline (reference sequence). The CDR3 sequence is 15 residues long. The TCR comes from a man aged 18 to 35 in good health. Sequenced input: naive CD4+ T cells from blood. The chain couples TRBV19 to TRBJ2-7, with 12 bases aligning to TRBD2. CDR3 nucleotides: TGTGCCAGTAGCCTACTAGCGGGAGGACGAATGGTACAGTACTTC. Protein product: CASSLLAGGRMVQYF.